One sample yielded the 10 T cell receptor beta chains listed below, sequenced in a study of human T cells and chemical hapten exposure. Each CDR3 protein is one row after TCRdb ran MiXCR on the RACE reads. The table has approximately 180,000 distinct CDR3 sequences, approximately 29% seen once; the top ten hold about 2.7%. The sample's time point: pre-sensitization, week 0. The treatment here: therapeutic diphenylcyclopropenone sensitization with weekly scalp DPC. Material: whole blood, obtained in connection with sensitization to the hapten diphenylcyclopropenone (DPC). Receptor source: a woman aged 25 to 39 with alopecia areata. Some clones in this sample may be carry-over from other donors' samples.

The chain is built from TRBV20-1 and TRBJ1-1; tentatively, D is TRBD1 (5 bases). CDR1 DFQATT and CDR2 SNEGSKA come from the germline V gene (reference sequence). There are 14 residues in the CDR3. Trimming removed 0 bases from V and 3 bases from J, with 11 bases in between. The CDR3 reads CSAREAQADTEAFF. DNA of the CDR3: TGCAGTGCTAGAGAGGCACAGGCGGACACTGAAGCTTTCTTT.

This clonotype was found a few times. The chain joins TRBV30 to TRBJ2-5; D is ambiguous. The CDR3 has 13 amino acids. In germline, CDR1 is GTSNPN, CDR2 SVGIG (reference sequence). V lost 1 base and J 2 bases, leaving 8 bases between the germline ends. The DNA for the CDR3 is TGTGCCTGGAGTGGCCAGTTACAAGAGACCCAGTACTTC. Its protein is CAWSGQLQETQYF.

This chain connects TRBV5-1 to TRBJ2-7; D is possibly TRBD2 (5 bases). V lost 5 bases and J 6 bases, leaving 12 bases between the germline ends. Per germline, CDR1 SGHRS and CDR2 YFSETQ. This CDR3 comprises 12 residues. CDR3 in DNA: TGCGCCAGCAGTCAGGACGGGGTCGAGCAGTACTTC. It specifies CASSQDGVEQYF.

This clonotype came up a few times. The DNA for the CDR3 is TGCAGTGCCGAGGGGACTAGCGGCTTATACAATGAGCAGTTCTTC. Encoded protein: CSAEGTSGLYNEQFF. The gene calls are TRBV20-1 and TRBJ2-1; TRBD2 matches at 11 bases. With 6 bases clipped from V and 4 bases from J, the junction kept 8 bases outside the gene matches. There are 15 residues in the CDR3. Germline V lookup: CDR1 DFQATT, CDR2 SNEGSKA (reference sequence).

This clonotype was observed a few times. J is TRBJ2-5 and V is TRBV28; no firm D call. This CDR3 has 12 amino acids. Trimming stripped 4 bases from V and 5 bases from J, with 8 bases between. Germline V CDR1 and CDR2: MDHEN, SYDVKM. This chain's CDR3 is CASSSSVETQYF. CDR3 in DNA: TGTGCCAGCAGTTCCAGCGTGGAGACCCAGTACTTC.

This rearrangement joins TRBV18 to TRBJ2-1, with TRBD2 matching over 10 bases. CDR1 and CDR2 (germline): KGHSH, LQKENI. V lost 3 bases and J lost 8; bases outside the gene matches: 10. The CDR3 extends over 16 amino acids. CDR3 residues: CASSPLTSGTHDEQFF. Here the CDR3 DNA reads TGTGCCAGCTCACCGCTCACTAGCGGGACTCACGATGAGCAGTTCTTC.

This clonotype was found a few times. V gene TRBV20-1 combines with J gene TRBJ1-6; D gene ambiguous. The V gene lost 0 bases and the J gene lost 7 bases, with 4 bases spanning the gap. The CDR3 is 12 residues long. Germline V CDR1 and CDR2: DFQATT, SNEGSKA (reference sequence). This CDR3 is CSARDGNSPLHF. CDR3 bases: TGCAGTGCTAGAGACGGAAATTCACCCCTCCACTTT.

This clonotype was observed at least ten times. The chain links TRBV29-1 to TRBJ2-1, with D possibly TRBD1 on 5 matching bases. Germline assignment: CDR1 SQVTM and CDR2 ANQGSEA. The CDR3 sequence is 13 residues long. Trimming left V 3 bases short and J 5 bases short, with 11 bases between. The DNA of the CDR3 is TGCAGCGTTGATCCAGGGCCCAACAATGAGCAGTTCTTC. Encoded protein: CSVDPGPNNEQFF.

This sequence joins TRBV29-1 and TRBJ2-5, with D uncertain. The CDR3 consists of 13 residues. V gave up 7 bases and J gave up 1 base, with 13 bases separating them. The germline CDR1 and CDR2 sequences are SQVTM and ANQGSEA. CDR3 sequence reads: CSGASSPQETQYF. In DNA, the CDR3 is TGCAGCGGTGCGAGTAGTCCCCAAGAGACCCAGTACTTC.

This CDR3 is CSVGSGSGETQYF. CDR3 bases: TGCAGCGTTGGATCGGGCTCGGGAGAGACCCAGTACTTC. This chain connects TRBV29-1 to TRBJ2-5; D is uncertain. The V gene's germline CDR1 is SQVTM and CDR2 ANQGSEA. Trimming shortened V by 4 bases and J by 4 bases, and 13 bases separated the two germline ends. The CDR3 is made up of 13 amino acids.